This TCR beta chain was sequenced for a study of long-term antiretroviral therapy in people with HIV. No fewer than two post-ART and no fewer than one pre-ART PBMC samples existed for each donor. The run of the v3.0 immunoSEQ assay was at survey level. The repertoire was sequenced with immunoSEQ multiplex PCR; TCRdb's copy has only in-frame clones and lacks some. The sample consists of 21,000 or so clones, approximately 82% of them appearing once. This material consisted of unsorted PBMCs, taken 0.5 years after starting antiretroviral therapy. The receptor's source is a man between 18 and 29 years old with HIV.

CDR3 protein: CASSPGASYEQYF. In DNA form, the CDR3 reads TGTGCCAGCAGCCCGGGAGCCTCCTACGAGCAGTACTTC. The rearrangement links TRBV7-3 to TRBJ2-7; D is possibly TRBD2 (6 bases). This CDR3 comprises 13 residues. The ends were cut back, 5 bases at V and 0 bases at J, with 8 bases in the middle. Looked up from germline, CDR1 is SGHTA and CDR2 is FQGTGA. Looking up the rest from reference TRBV7-3 and TRBJ2-7 gives the full variable domain: GAGVSQTPSNKVTEKGKYVELRCDPISGHTALYWYRQSLGQGPEFLIYFQGTGAADDSGLPNDRFFAVRPEGSVSTLKIQRTERGDSAVYLCASSPGASYEQYFGPGTRLTVT.